This section outlines one T cell receptor (beta chain) sequence together with its context. This record belongs to a study of cytomegalovirus exposure and HLA in healthy donors. Only in-frame clones appear in the TCRdb table, and some are missing; sequencing was by immunoSEQ multiplex PCR. The sample yields fewer than 200,000 clones, 95% to 97% seen once. Germline CDR1 and CDR2: SGHDT and YYEEEE. This CDR3 contains 13 residues. Trimming stripped 0 bases from V and 4 bases from J, with 7 bases between. The source material was PBMCs. This chain uses TRBV5-6 with TRBJ1-2, with D perhaps matching TRBD1 (6 bases). The TCR comes from a woman under 30 in good health and CMV-seronegative. The CDR3 sequence is CASSLADSYGYTF. The CDR3 DNA follows: TGTGCCAGCAGCTTGGCGGACAGCTATGGCTACACCTTC.